The clone carrying this T cell receptor beta chain was detected a few times. Antigen specificity is unknown. This is likely an artifact of a read error, given a far larger clone one base away. Germline V gene sequence: CDR1 SEHNR, CDR2 FQNEAQ (reference sequence). Trimming left V 1 base short and J 5 bases short, with 2 bases between. The CDR3 consists of 11 residues. The data stem from a study of glioma-infiltrating T cells. General study findings and limits: CDR3 overlap between tissue and blood was very small. Gliomas, especially low-grade, showed above-expected tissue-blood divergence; non-neoplastic patients showed below.

TCR alpha and beta CDR3 regions were amplified from RNA using iRepertoire nested multiplex PCR. For one-step reverse transcription and amplification, 100-400 ng of tissue mRNA or PBMC total RNA was used. TCRdb re-analysed the multiplex PCR reads in MiXCR, keeping a single row per CDR3 protein. Of 150,000 to 200,000 distinct CDR3 sequences listed, 32% are singletons. The sequencing sample was made of glioma tissue, nonneoplastic brain tissue, or PBMCs (not recorded which). This clonotype was obtained from a human donor with low-grade glioma or glioblastoma, undergoing nonglioma brain surgery, or in good health (not recorded which). This chain joins TRBV7-9 and TRBJ2-5; D call uncertain. CDR3 nucleotides: TGTGCCAGCAGCTTAGATGAGACCCAGTACTTC. It translates to CASSLDETQYF.